This is a list of T cell receptor beta chains from one sample in a study of T cell repertoires in cytomegalovirus infection. Each CDR3 protein is one row after TCRdb ran MiXCR on the reads. The table includes more than 250,000 distinct CDR3 sequences, about an eighth detected once. Material for sequencing was PBMCs. These receptors originate from a human donor in good health (CMV status not recorded). Some clones in this sample may be carry-over from other donors' samples. CDR3s include the opening cysteine and the closing phenylalanine or tryptophan.

V,CDR3
TRBV12-3/TRBV12-4,CASSFAGPMNTEAFF
TRBV7-2,CASSSRQEPNQPQHF
TRBV28,CASRYGNSYEQYF
TRBV5-1,CASSLSPLGMAEKLFF
TRBV4-2,CASSHPGFEQYF
TRBV7-9,CASRSRTGGSIEQFF
TRBV29-1,CSVPGQGLYEQYF
TRBV19,CASTPPGLSYNEQFF
TRBV7-3,CASSLAGAMRNEQFF
TRBV2,CASSEDSNTGELFF
TRBV10-3,CAISEGTGNYGYTF
TRBV5-4,CASSQRTVANEQFF
TRBV10-3,CAIMELAGATDTQYF
TRBV6-2/TRBV6-3,CASNLQENTEAFF
TRBV6-4,CASSVWRGGHNEQFF
TRBV20-1,CSATGQGAYGYTF
TRBV10-3,CAIRDGGNTIYF
TRBV2,CAVPGQGTGELFF
TRBV5-1,CASSLWSGEQYF
TRBV6-5,CASSRGQRDYEQYF
TRBV29-1,CSAGTSAYEQYF
TRBV25-1,CASSESKPGKGYTF
TRBV7-6,CASSPTWAGGSSYNEQFF
TRBV29-1,CSVEGAGDTGELFF